The 32 T cell receptor beta chains reported below all come from one sample, sequenced in a study of blood T cell repertoires in COVID-19 (dated by TCRdb to the early 2020s). The method was the immunoSEQ multiplex PCR assay. In its TCRdb copy, this immuneACCESS table keeps in-frame sequences only and misses some clones. Where compared with another copy, unresolved V genes explain less than half of these, and the others have no known cause. This sample has under 200,000 clones in its table, and roughly 75% of those were observed once. The ten top clones hold approximately 6.2% of the sample. Sequences were obtained from peripheral blood. The receptors stem from a man in his 70s with active or convalescent COVID-19.

V and J are TRBV20-1 and TRBJ1-1, with TRBD1 matching over 9 bases. J lost 10 bases, V lost 6 bases, and 6 bases had no gene match. The length of the CDR3 is 11 residues. The germline CDR1 and CDR2 sequences are DFQATT and SNEGSKA (reference sequence). For the CDR3, the DNA is TGCAGTGCATATCTGGACAGGGGAGCTTTCTTT. Translating it yields CSAYLDRGAFF.

This clone was detected a few times. The V call is TRBV5-7, the J call TRBJ2-7, with TRBD1 matching over 9 bases. TRBV5-7 counts as an open reading frame of uncertain function. The J segment lost 0 bases and the V segment lost 4 bases, leaving 17 bases of the junction unmatched. The CDR3 is made up of 19 amino acids. CDR3 sequence reads: CASSPRPGQGFNPSYEQYF. The CDR3 nucleotides are TGTGCCAGCAGCCCGAGACCGGGACAGGGATTTAACCCCTCCTACGAGCAGTACTTC.

By frequency in the sample, this clone is medium-sized. J is TRBJ1-4 and V is TRBV6-5, with D unresolved. The CDR3 has 14 amino acids. CDR1 and CDR2 from the germline V gene are MNHEY and SVGAGI. Trimming pared 6 bases from V and 0 bases from J, leaving 8 bases between. CDR3 sequence: CASSRDATNEKLFF. CDR3 nucleotides: TGTGCCAGCAGCCGGGATGCAACTAATGAAAAACTGTTTTTT.

This clone was seen just once. The rearrangement uses TRBV25-1 and TRBJ1-2, with a possible D match to TRBD1 (5 bases). This CDR3 has 14 amino acids. CDR1 and CDR2 (germline): MGHDK, SYGVNS. V lost 6 bases and J 5 bases, leaving 16 bases between the germline ends. For the CDR3, the DNA is TGTGCCAGCAGCCTGTGGGGGGGTGGTTATGGCTACACCTTC. Its translation is CASSLWGGGYGYTF.

V usage is TRBV19 and J usage is TRBJ1-5; D unresolved. The CDR3 is 12 amino acids. CDR1 is LNHDA and CDR2 is SQIVND in the germline V gene (reference sequence). V lost 6 bases to trimming and J lost 8 bases, with 11 bases between them. The CDR3: CASSGLREPQHF. As DNA, the CDR3 is TGTGCCAGTAGCGGACTCCGCGAGCCCCAGCATTTT.

J is TRBJ1-2 and V is TRBV27, with D possibly being TRBD1 (6 bases). With 2 bases removed from V and 4 bases from J, the gap between germline ends came to 11 bases. The germline CDR1 and CDR2 sequences are MNHEY and SMNVEV (reference sequence). The CDR3 length is 14 residues. The CDR3 region is CASSLNRDVYGYTF. The CDR3 nucleotides are TGTGCCAGCAGTTTAAACAGGGACGTCTATGGCTACACCTTC.

The chain couples TRBV11-2 to TRBJ2-5; D is uncertain. Trimming shortened V by 7 bases and J by 5 bases, and 17 bases separated the two germline ends. CDR1 is SGHAT, CDR2 FQNNGV, per germline. The CDR3 runs to 14 residues. The DNA of the CDR3 is TGTGCCAGCAACTTTTCCCCCCACTTGGAGACCCAGTACTTC. The encoded protein is CASNFSPHLETQYF.

This clone was counted between two and nine times. CDR3 sequence (DNA): TGTGCCAGCAGCCCGGGACAGGGGGTCACTGAAGCTTTCTTT. Protein product: CASSPGQGVTEAFF. The V call is TRBV27, the J call TRBJ1-1; 11 bases are a match to TRBD1. Trimming at V came to 6 bases and at J to 4 bases, leaving 4 bases not matched to a gene. The CDR3 length is 14 residues. CDR1 and CDR2 (germline): MNHEY, SMNVEV (reference sequence).

CDR3 amino acids: CASSMTGGRETQYF. In nucleotides, the CDR3 is TGCGCCAGCAGCATGACAGGGGGGCGGGAGACCCAGTACTTC. The chain uses TRBV5-1 and TRBJ2-5; 9 nucleotides line up with TRBD1. Germline V gene sequence: CDR1 SGHRS, CDR2 YFSETQ. The CDR3 has 14 residues. V lost 4 bases and J lost 5; bases outside the gene matches: 6.

The count of this clone is one. DNA for the CDR3: TGTGCCAGTAGTCGACAAGACTATGGCTACACCTTC. Its protein product is CASSRQDYGYTF. The V call is TRBV19, the J call TRBJ1-2, with D unresolved. CDR1 is LNHDA, CDR2 SQIVND, per germline (reference sequence). Trimming cost V 5 bases and J 3 bases, with 7 bases left between them. This CDR3 comprises 12 residues.

The chain uses TRBV6-5 and TRBJ2-1; 8 bases fit TRBD2. V trimming: 6 bases; J trimming: 3 bases; junction bases outside the gene matches: 4. Germline V gene sequence: CDR1 MNHEY, CDR2 SVGAGI. The CDR3 loop spans 14 amino acids. CDR3 coding DNA: TGTGCCAGCAGCAGGGGACTAGACTACAATGAGCAGTTCTTC. This sequence encodes CASSRGLDYNEQFF.

The chain couples TRBV10-3 to TRBJ2-2; D is undetermined. The germline V gene has CDR1 ENHRY and CDR2 SYGVKD. CDR3 length equals 13 residues. Trimming left V 8 bases short and J 7 bases short, with 14 bases between. The CDR3 coding sequence is TGTGCCATCTCTGAATCGCGTGGCGGGGAGCTGTTTTTT. Residues: CAISESRGGELFF.

The genes are TRBV10-1 and TRBJ1-4; the D gene is possibly TRBD1 (6 bases). This CDR3 contains 15 residues. From germline, CDR1 is WNHNN and CDR2 SYGVQD (reference sequence). V was cut by 8 bases and J by 4 bases, with 17 bases left in between. This CDR3 reads CASGGGGDSNEKLFF. The DNA for the CDR3 is TGCGCCAGCGGAGGGGGGGGAGATAGTAATGAAAAACTGTTTTTT.

This clone was recorded only once. This chain connects TRBV21-1 to TRBJ2-4; no check of the table's D call, TRBD2, against the DNA was made. TRBV21-1 is flagged as a pseudogene. The CDR3 runs to 17 residues. As DNA, the CDR3 is TGTGCCAGCAGCAATGGGGACTCCCGGGTTGCCAAAAACATTCAGTACTTC. Translated: CASSNGDSRVAKNIQYF.

The chain carries TRBV2 and TRBJ1-3, with 8 bases fitting TRBD1. This CDR3 region has 15 residues. In germline, CDR1 is SNHLY, CDR2 FYNNEI. The trim removed 6 bases at V and 0 bases at J, leaving 4 bases unmatched. CDR3 in amino acids: CASRVDRVSGNTIYF. The CDR3 DNA reads as TGTGCCAGCAGGGTGGACAGGGTCTCTGGAAACACCATATATTTT.

The V call is TRBV2, the J call TRBJ2-3; D might be TRBD1 (6 bases). The germline V gene encodes CDR1 SNHLY and CDR2 FYNNEI. V was pared by 4 bases and J by 2 bases, with 13 bases between. The CDR3 extends over 15 amino acids. CDR3 protein: CASSGKAGVTDTQYF. The CDR3 coding sequence is TGTGCCAGCAGTGGAAAAGCAGGGGTCACAGATACGCAGTATTTT.

The chain employs TRBV2 and TRBJ1-5; TRBD1 might be the D (6 bases). V dropped 6 bases and J dropped 4 bases, with 10 bases sitting between them. The CDR3 is 13 amino acids. Germline CDR1 is SNHLY and CDR2 is FYNNEI. DNA for the CDR3: TGTGCCAGCAGCGCGACAGGAAATCAGCCCCAGCATTTT. This encodes CASSATGNQPQHF.

V and J are TRBV19 and TRBJ1-4; maybe TRBD1 (6 bases). CDR3 length: 13 residues. CDR1 LNHDA and CDR2 SQIVND come from the germline V gene (reference sequence). V lost 5 bases and J 11 bases, leaving 15 bases between the germline ends. The CDR3 sequence: CASSLGAGGKLFF. CDR3 nucleotide sequence: TGTGCCAGTAGTTTGGGGGCCGGGGGGAAACTGTTTTTT.

The V and J genes are TRBV5-1 and TRBJ1-2, with D perhaps TRBD1 (5 bases). The CDR3 loop spans 14 amino acids. V was shortened by 4 bases and J by 0 bases, with 10 bases between the two germline ends. Germline loops: CDR1 SGHRS, CDR2 YFSETQ. The CDR3 DNA sequence: TGCGCCAGCAGCCTACAGGCCTCTAACTATGGCTACACCTTC. This encodes CASSLQASNYGYTF.

The chain has TRBV4-3 and TRBJ1-1; D unresolved. Germline CDR1 reads LGHNA; CDR2 reads YSLEER. The CDR3 contains 15 residues. V was clipped by 0 bases and J by 3 bases, with 11 bases between them. This chain's CDR3 is CASSQDVRGDTEAFF. For the CDR3, the DNA is TGCGCCAGCAGCCAAGATGTGCGGGGTGACACTGAAGCTTTCTTT.

The rearrangement links TRBV6-1 to TRBJ1-2; perhaps TRBD1 as D (5 bases). Germline V gene lookup returns CDR1 MNHNS and CDR2 SASEGT. V shed 1 base and J shed 5 bases, with 11 bases lying between them. The CDR3 has 14 residues. The CDR3 loop reads CASSEGTPTYGYTF. The CDR3 DNA reads as TGTGCCAGCAGTGAAGGGACACCGACTTATGGCTACACCTTC.

This chain uses TRBV3-1 (or the pseudogene TRBV3-2) with TRBJ2-5, with a tentative D call TRBD2 (7 bases). Deletions cut 0 bases from V and 3 bases from J, with 17 bases between. The CDR3 extends over 17 amino acids. Germline CDR1 and CDR2: LGHDT and YNNKEL (reference sequence). The DNA of the CDR3 is TGTGCCAGCAGCCAAGATCCGAGGGGGGCGGGGGAAGAGACCCAGTACTTC. It is translated as CASSQDPRGAGEETQYF.

The rearrangement links TRBV7-9 to TRBJ2-1; D gene unclear. Germline assignment: CDR1 SEHNR and CDR2 FQNEAQ (reference sequence). This CDR3 has 15 amino acids. Between the trimmed V and J ends, which lost 5 bases and 5 bases, there was a span of 16 bases. The CDR3 spells CASSREVLRDNEQFF. The CDR3, as DNA: TGTGCCAGCAGCCGAGAGGTGTTACGCGACAATGAGCAGTTCTTC.

The J gene is TRBJ2-5, the V gene TRBV27, with D uncertain. There are 16 residues in the CDR3. The ends were cut back, 0 bases at V and 5 bases at J, with 16 bases in the middle. Germline V lookup: CDR1 MNHEY, CDR2 SMNVEV (reference sequence). CDR3 DNA sequence: TGTGCCAGCAGTTTATCGCGCGGAGACCAGTGGGAGACCCAGTACTTC. This codes for CASSLSRGDQWETQYF.

This chain joins TRBV4-2 and TRBJ2-2; TRBD1 might be the D (5 bases). Trimming took off 0 bases at V and 1 base at J, with 9 bases between the two ends. Per germline, CDR1 LGHNA and CDR2 YNFKEQ. CDR3 length: 16 amino acids. The CDR3 sequence: CASSQEGRGNTGELFF. The CDR3 nucleotides are TGTGCCAGCAGCCAAGAGGGTAGGGGGAACACCGGGGAGCTGTTTTTT.

The sample holds one count of this clone. The rearrangement uses TRBV19 and TRBJ2-5; the match to TRBD2 covers 8 bases. The CDR3 is 15 residues long. The ends lost 3 bases at V and 9 bases at J; junction bases unmatched: 12. CDR1 and CDR2 (germline): LNHDA, SQIVND (reference sequence). CDR3 sequence reads: CASSIGLETSEAQYF. The CDR3 DNA reads TGTGCCAGTAGTATTGGATTGGAGACTAGCGAAGCCCAGTACTTC.

This chain links TRBV7-9 with TRBJ2-1; 11 positions agree with TRBD2. The V segment lost 6 bases and the J segment 5 bases; nucleotides outside the gene matches: 15. Germline CDR1 reads SEHNR; CDR2 reads FQNEAQ (reference sequence). The CDR3 length is 18 residues. The CDR3 coding sequence is TGTGCCAGCAGTAGGACTAGCGGGCTCGTCGAAGGGCACAATGAGCAGTTCTTC. It yields the protein CASSRTSGLVEGHNEQFF.

V and J are TRBV6-5 and TRBJ1-2, with TRBD1 identical over 7 bases. Germline V gene lookup returns CDR1 MNHEY and CDR2 SVGAGI. The CDR3 contains 14 residues. Unmatched junction bases numbered 7, after V lost 5 bases and J lost 4 bases. The DNA for the CDR3 is TGTGCCAGCAGTCCCGGGACAGAAGTCTATGGCTACACCTTC. This encodes CASSPGTEVYGYTF.

The rearrangement uses TRBV5-5 and TRBJ2-2; TRBD2 is a possible D gene (5 bases). Germline V CDR1 and CDR2: SGHKS, YYEKEE (reference sequence). CDR3 size: 15 residues. V gave up 4 bases and J gave up 0 bases, with 10 bases separating them. The CDR3 nucleotides read TGTGCCAGCAGCCCGCAACTAGCGAACACCGGGGAGCTGTTTTTT. Residues: CASSPQLANTGELFF.

The chain joins TRBV4-3 to TRBJ1-2, with D possibly matching TRBD1 (5 bases). Germline V gene lookup returns CDR1 LGHNA and CDR2 YSLEER. This CDR3 contains 16 residues. Deletions cut 0 bases from V and 8 bases from J, with 19 bases between. The CDR3 is CASSQDSGLDGRGYTF. CDR3 DNA sequence: TGCGCCAGCAGCCAAGACTCGGGACTGGACGGTCGAGGCTACACCTTC.

The rearrangement links TRBV5-1 to TRBJ1-4, with TRBD1 matching 7 bases. The CDR3 is 14 residues long. Unmatched junction bases numbered 4, after V lost 4 bases and J lost 4 bases. CDR1 is SGHRS and CDR2 is YFSETQ in the germline V gene. The CDR3 spells CASSPGTVNEKLFF. The CDR3 bases are TGCGCCAGCAGCCCCGGGACAGTTAATGAAAAACTGTTTTTT.

The chain uses TRBV6-5 and TRBJ1-1, with D perhaps matching TRBD1 (5 bases). This CDR3 comprises 16 residues. V shed 0 bases and J shed 5 bases, with 16 bases lying between them. Per germline, CDR1 MNHEY and CDR2 SVGAGI. CDR3 coding DNA: TGTGCCAGCAGTTACTCCGGGGGAGAGGGTACAACTGAAGCTTTCTTT. It encodes CASSYSGGEGTTEAFF.